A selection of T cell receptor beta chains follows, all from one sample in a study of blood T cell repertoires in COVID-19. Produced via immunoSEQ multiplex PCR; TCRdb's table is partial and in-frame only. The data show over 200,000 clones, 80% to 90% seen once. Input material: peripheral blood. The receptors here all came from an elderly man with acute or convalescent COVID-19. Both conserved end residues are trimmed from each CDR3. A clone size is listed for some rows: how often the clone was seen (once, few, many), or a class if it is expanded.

cdr3_aa: ASSPPRGNSPLH; clone_size: .; v_call: TRBV19
cdr3_aa: ASSSGQHNEQF; clone_size: .; v_call: TRBV7-9
cdr3_aa: ASRRESGSFPNTGELF; clone_size: .; v_call: TRBV2
cdr3_aa: ASSQDLLAGGTDTQY; clone_size: .; v_call: TRBV4-2
cdr3_aa: ASRLGLFSYEQY; clone_size: .; v_call: TRBV6-6
cdr3_aa: ASSATGGLQPQH; clone_size: .; v_call: TRBV28
cdr3_aa: ASSVGRVRNTEAF; clone_size: .; v_call: TRBV9
cdr3_aa: ASRIAGLSSYNEQF; clone_size: .; v_call: TRBV19
cdr3_aa: ASSDRGPGGDTQY; clone_size: .; v_call: TRBV6-1
cdr3_aa: ASSVGFIGLIGQGDVNEQF; clone_size: few; v_call: TRBV9
cdr3_aa: AWSHQGFF; clone_size: .; v_call: TRBV30
cdr3_aa: ASSLVSGGSNQPQH; clone_size: .; v_call: TRBV7-2
cdr3_aa: ATTLAGLQETQY; clone_size: .; v_call: TRBV2
cdr3_aa: ASSQRWDTAYEQY; clone_size: .; v_call: TRBV27
cdr3_aa: ASSRGGVTEAF; clone_size: .; v_call: TRBV18
cdr3_aa: ASSDSGGARVRSPLH; clone_size: .; v_call: TRBV27
cdr3_aa: ASRGTVGGYT; clone_size: .; v_call: TRBV28
cdr3_aa: ASSRAQPFHSNQPQH; clone_size: .; v_call: TRBV19
cdr3_aa: ASSLWGRDYNEQF; clone_size: few; v_call: TRBV27
cdr3_aa: ASSWERGEGTQY; clone_size: .; v_call: TRBV5-4
cdr3_aa: AISGTSGRLDTQY; clone_size: .; v_call: TRBV10-3
cdr3_aa: ASQLDRENTGELF; clone_size: .; v_call: TRBV5-1
cdr3_aa: ASSQASGSAETQY; clone_size: .; v_call: TRBV3-1/TRBV3-2
cdr3_aa: ASSLASGETQY; clone_size: .; v_call: TRBV5-1
cdr3_aa: ASSNQGLGGNTIY; clone_size: .; v_call: TRBV28
cdr3_aa: ASSRGSGGISYNEQF; clone_size: .; v_call: TRBV6-6
cdr3_aa: ASSFERGVYSPLH; clone_size: .; v_call: TRBV6-5
cdr3_aa: ASSLEGRQPQH; clone_size: once; v_call: TRBV27
cdr3_aa: AWRKTSGFADTQY; clone_size: .; v_call: TRBV30
cdr3_aa: SVGSSDGGTQY; clone_size: .; v_call: TRBV29-1
cdr3_aa: ASSYQPGQGPNTIY; clone_size: .; v_call: TRBV6-6
cdr3_aa: ASTVGTGNNQPQH; clone_size: once; v_call: TRBV6-5
cdr3_aa: ASSLLVRDRGETQY; clone_size: .; v_call: TRBV5-6
cdr3_aa: ASSRRPSAYTGELF; clone_size: .; v_call: TRBV7-9
cdr3_aa: ASSASGQGFGANVLT; clone_size: .; v_call: TRBV18
cdr3_aa: ASSLGHSSYEQY; clone_size: .; v_call: TRBV11-3
cdr3_aa: ATSREIAGVKPSTDTQY; clone_size: .; v_call: TRBV15
cdr3_aa: ASSQASLAEQY; clone_size: .; v_call: TRBV3-1/TRBV3-2
cdr3_aa: ASSFSGNSYNEQF; clone_size: .; v_call: TRBV7-2
cdr3_aa: ASASGSNPYEQY; clone_size: .; v_call: TRBV5-1
cdr3_aa: ASTPDRYTDTQY; clone_size: .; v_call: TRBV5-4
cdr3_aa: ASSLSPTGGARQTQY; clone_size: .; v_call: TRBV18
cdr3_aa: ASSQWNTEAF; clone_size: .; v_call: TRBV2
cdr3_aa: ASTDLGQGASPLH; clone_size: .; v_call: TRBV2
cdr3_aa: SATLGLADYEQY; clone_size: .; v_call: TRBV29-1
cdr3_aa: ASSQDYEGREQY; clone_size: .; v_call: TRBV3-1/TRBV3-2
cdr3_aa: ASRLAGVAYEQY; clone_size: .; v_call: TRBV27
cdr3_aa: ASSGTLKNIQY; clone_size: .; v_call: TRBV10-1
cdr3_aa: ASSFLSRGAYEQY; clone_size: .; v_call: TRBV11-2
cdr3_aa: ASSLLAGGPVDTQY; clone_size: .; v_call: TRBV3-1/TRBV3-2
cdr3_aa: ASSLLKGGGNQPQH; clone_size: .; v_call: TRBV28
cdr3_aa: AIRTGGGANEQF; clone_size: .; v_call: TRBV10-3
cdr3_aa: ASSTGTGHITYEQY; clone_size: once; v_call: TRBV6-6
cdr3_aa: ASSLGLAGDGTGELF; clone_size: .; v_call: TRBV5-1
cdr3_aa: ASRDRAGELF; clone_size: .; v_call: TRBV25-1
cdr3_aa: ASSPQGQGTEAF; clone_size: .; v_call: TRBV18
cdr3_aa: ASSPYQGAHPYEQY; clone_size: .; v_call: TRBV28
cdr3_aa: SVPGTGGNEQY; clone_size: .; v_call: TRBV29-1
cdr3_aa: ASSFSAGETQY; clone_size: .; v_call: TRBV7-2
cdr3_aa: ASSGGPGGPTYEQY; clone_size: .; v_call: TRBV9